Below, 9 T cell receptor beta chains from the same sample are listed, as sequenced in a study of T cells in narcolepsy. Profiling relied on immunoSEQ multiplex PCR, and the TCRdb table lists in-frame clones only, not all of them. The sample shows 15,000 to 17,000 clones, over 75% of them seen only once. Source material: memory (CD45RA-) CD4+ T cells from blood. The source is a human donor in good health.

Here the CDR3 reads CASTDGQGAGKLFF. The CDR3 DNA is TGTGCCAGCACAGATGGGCAGGGGGCCGGAAAACTGTTTTTT. This sequence joins TRBV2 and TRBJ1-4; 8 bases map to TRBD1. With V trimmed by 7 bases and J by 10 bases, 11 bases remained unmatched. The CDR3 is 14 amino acids. The V gene's germline CDR1 is SNHLY and CDR2 FYNNEI.

The rearrangement links TRBV10-3 to TRBJ1-3; D might be TRBD1 (6 bases). From germline, CDR1 is ENHRY and CDR2 SYGVKD. Trimming shortened V by 8 bases and J by 0 bases, and 20 bases separated the two germline ends. This CDR3 region has 17 residues. The CDR3 reads CAIRGRGPISSGNTIYF. The CDR3, as DNA: TGTGCCATCCGGGGCAGGGGACCAATTTCCTCTGGAAACACCATATATTTT.

This clone was recorded once. The sample contains more than one DNA sequence encoding this CDR3. The chain is built from TRBV11-2 and TRBJ1-2; 8 nucleotides match TRBD1. The CDR3 is 13 residues long. J was trimmed by 8 bases and V by 5 bases; bases with no gene match: 7. Germline assignment: CDR1 SGHAT and CDR2 FQNNGV. The DNA for the CDR3 is TGTGCCAGCAGCGACAGGGGCGGCTACGGCTACACCTTC. This gives the protein CASSDRGGYGYTF.

The chain combines TRBV5-1 with TRBJ1-1; D not resolved. The germline V and J ends were trimmed by 0 bases and 2 bases, with 5 bases remaining between them. Looked up from germline, CDR1 is SGHRS and CDR2 is YFSETQ. The CDR3 totals 13 residues. Written as DNA, the CDR3 is TGCGCCAGCAGCTTGGGGGCTAACACTGAAGCTTTCTTT. This encodes CASSLGANTEAFF.

This sequence joins TRBV7-2 and TRBJ2-7; no definite D call. The germline gives CDR1 SGHTA, CDR2 FQGNSA. Trimming left V 1 base short and J 7 bases short, with 11 bases between. This CDR3 has 13 amino acids. The CDR3: CASSLDPGMEQYF. The CDR3 bases are TGTGCCAGCAGCTTAGATCCCGGTATGGAGCAGTACTTC.

The chain combines TRBV7-2 with TRBJ2-1; a possible D gene is TRBD1 (5 bases). Between the trimmed V and J ends, which lost 5 bases and 7 bases, there was a span of 18 bases. Germline V gene data show CDR1 as SGHTA and CDR2 as FQGNSA. CDR3 length: 15 amino acids. CDR3 in amino acids: CASSQGTGTSNEQFF. CDR3 DNA sequence: TGTGCCAGCAGCCAGGGAACAGGTACCTCGAATGAGCAGTTCTTC.

This chain joins TRBV11-2 and TRBJ2-3; 10 positions match TRBD2. V was clipped by 5 bases and J by 5 bases; unmatched bases: 10. The CDR3 spans 16 residues. Per the germline V gene, CDR1 is SGHAT and CDR2 is FQNNGV. The CDR3 nucleotides read TGTGCCAGCAGCATCAGCGGGGGGGCCTTCGGAGATACGCAGTATTTT. Amino acids: CASSISGGAFGDTQYF.

The V call is TRBV6-5, the J call TRBJ1-1; D is perhaps TRBD1 (5 bases). This CDR3 has 14 amino acids. The ends were cut back, 0 bases at V and 5 bases at J, with 10 bases in the middle. Germline V gene data show CDR1 as MNHEY and CDR2 as SVGAGI. The CDR3 spells CASSYSGGWTEAFF. In nucleotides, the CDR3 is TGTGCCAGCAGTTACTCGGGGGGTTGGACTGAAGCTTTCTTT.

The V call is TRBV2, the J call TRBJ1-1, with D perhaps TRBD1 (5 bases). CDR3 size: 16 residues. V shed 6 bases and J shed 0 bases, with 17 bases lying between them. The germline gives CDR1 SNHLY, CDR2 FYNNEI. In DNA, the CDR3 is TGTGCCAGCAGCCGAGAGGGTGGGACGATGAACACTGAAGCTTTCTTT. Encoded protein: CASSREGGTMNTEAFF.